This is a list of T cell receptor beta chains from one sample in a study of cytomegalovirus exposure and HLA in healthy donors. Libraries were prepared by immunoSEQ multiplex PCR; TCRdb keeps only in-frame clonotypes and omits some of them. This sample yields 150,000 or so clones, of which about 76% are seen a single time; 7.5% to 9% belongs to the top ten. The sequenced sample consisted of PBMCs. These receptor sequences come from a man aged 25 to 40 in good health and CMV-seropositive. CDR3s include the opening cysteine and the closing phenylalanine or tryptophan. A D gene is named only where the DNA matches it firmly. Where a row states a size, it is once, few, many or the class of an expanded clone; other rows omit it.

V gene: TRBV6-1
CDR3 length: 15
J gene: TRBJ1-5
clone size: .
D gene: .
CDR3 protein: CASREQGGGNQPQHF
CDR3 DNA: TGTGCCAGCAGAGAACAGGGAGGAGGCAATCAGCCCCAGCATTTT

V gene: TRBV15
CDR3 length: 12
J gene: TRBJ2-1
clone size: once
D gene: .
CDR3 protein: CATSAVNNEQFF
CDR3 DNA: TGTGCCACCAGCGCGGTGAACAATGAGCAGTTCTTC

V gene: TRBV14
CDR3 length: 12
J gene: TRBJ1-1
clone size: .
D gene: .
CDR3 protein: CASSQAEAEAFF
CDR3 DNA: TGTGCCAGCAGCCAAGCAGAGGCTGAAGCTTTCTTT

V gene: TRBV7-8
CDR3 length: 14
J gene: TRBJ2-2
clone size: .
D gene: .
CDR3 protein: CASSLAKESGELFF
CDR3 DNA: TGTGCCAGCAGCTTAGCGAAAGAGTCTGGGGAGCTGTTTTTT

V gene: TRBV27
CDR3 length: 14
J gene: TRBJ2-1
clone size: .
D gene: TRBD1
CDR3 protein: CASSLGQSYNEQFF
CDR3 DNA: TGTGCCAGCAGTTTGGGACAGTCCTACAATGAGCAGTTCTTC

V gene: TRBV6-5
CDR3 length: 13
J gene: TRBJ2-1
clone size: .
D gene: TRBD2
CDR3 protein: CASRGGAGNEQFF
CDR3 DNA: TGTGCCAGCCGGGGGGGCGCGGGCAATGAGCAGTTCTTC

V gene: TRBV28
CDR3 length: 14
J gene: TRBJ2-5
clone size: .
D gene: .
CDR3 protein: CASSQWGDEETQYF
CDR3 DNA: TGTGCCAGCAGTCAGTGGGGGGACGAAGAGACCCAGTACTTC

V gene: TRBV5-8
CDR3 length: 16
J gene: TRBJ1-1
clone size: .
D gene: TRBD1
CDR3 protein: CASSLYPGQGSTEAFF
CDR3 DNA: TGTGCCAGCAGCCTTTATCCGGGACAGGGGAGCACTGAAGCTTTCTTT

V gene: TRBV7-2
CDR3 length: 12
J gene: TRBJ2-1
clone size: few
D gene: .
CDR3 protein: CASRPTDNEQFF
CDR3 DNA: TGTGCCAGCAGGCCAACTGACAATGAGCAGTTCTTC

V gene: TRBV7-3
CDR3 length: 15
J gene: TRBJ2-7
clone size: .
D gene: .
CDR3 protein: CASSLNGGREHEQYF
CDR3 DNA: TGTGCCAGCAGCTTAAATGGAGGTAGGGAACACGAGCAGTACTTC

V gene: TRBV19
CDR3 length: 17
J gene: TRBJ1-1
clone size: once
D gene: TRBD1
CDR3 protein: CASSIQGTGSMNTEAFF
CDR3 DNA: TGTGCCAGTAGTATACAAGGGACAGGTTCAATGAACACTGAAGCTTTCTTT

V gene: TRBV6-6
CDR3 length: 15
J gene: TRBJ2-5
clone size: .
D gene: TRBD2
CDR3 protein: CASTITGTSRETQYF
CDR3 DNA: TGTGCCAGCACCATCACCGGGACTAGCCGAGAGACCCAGTACTTC

V gene: TRBV6-5
CDR3 length: 14
J gene: TRBJ1-2
clone size: .
D gene: .
CDR3 protein: CASSPLGGFHGYTF
CDR3 DNA: TGTGCCAGCAGTCCCCTCGGGGGTTTCCATGGCTACACCTTC

V gene: TRBV28
CDR3 length: 12
J gene: TRBJ1-1
clone size: .
D gene: .
CDR3 protein: CASHRQVVGAFF
CDR3 DNA: TGTGCCAGCCACCGACAGGTAGTAGGGGCTTTCTTT

V gene: TRBV7-8
CDR3 length: 15
J gene: TRBJ2-5
clone size: .
D gene: TRBD2
CDR3 protein: CASRGGSGRAWTQYF
CDR3 DNA: TGTGCCAGCAGAGGGGGGAGCGGGAGGGCCTGGACCCAGTACTTC

V gene: TRBV19
CDR3 length: 14
J gene: TRBJ2-5
clone size: .
D gene: TRBD2
CDR3 protein: CASSSAGGPETQYF
CDR3 DNA: TGTGCCAGCTCTTCAGCGGGAGGGCCGGAGACCCAGTACTTC

V gene: TRBV30
CDR3 length: 14
J gene: TRBJ1-5
clone size: .
D gene: .
CDR3 protein: CAWSVNTDDQPQHF
CDR3 DNA: TGTGCCTGGAGTGTAAACACAGATGATCAGCCCCAGCATTTT

V gene: TRBV19
CDR3 length: 13
J gene: TRBJ1-2
clone size: .
D gene: .
CDR3 protein: CASSLREDYGYTF
CDR3 DNA: TGTGCCAGTAGCCTCAGGGAGGACTATGGCTACACCTTC

V gene: TRBV5-4
CDR3 length: 13
J gene: TRBJ1-2
clone size: .
D gene: TRBD1
CDR3 protein: CASSLTGADGYTF
CDR3 DNA: TGTGCCAGCAGCCTGACAGGGGCGGACGGCTACACCTTC

V gene: TRBV4-3
CDR3 length: 12
J gene: TRBJ2-7
clone size: .
D gene: .
CDR3 protein: CASRPSSYEQYF
CDR3 DNA: TGCGCCAGCAGGCCTAGTTCCTACGAGCAGTACTTC

V gene: TRBV27
CDR3 length: 11
J gene: TRBJ2-5
clone size: .
D gene: .
CDR3 protein: CASSLRGTQYF
CDR3 DNA: TGTGCCAGCAGTTTAAGGGGGACCCAGTACTTC

V gene: TRBV30
CDR3 length: 11
J gene: TRBJ1-1
clone size: .
D gene: .
CDR3 protein: CAWKGHPEAFF
CDR3 DNA: TGTGCCTGGAAGGGACACCCTGAAGCTTTCTTT

V gene: TRBV6-5
CDR3 length: 13
J gene: TRBJ1-3
clone size: few
D gene: .
CDR3 protein: CASREDRKHTIYF
CDR3 DNA: TGTGCCAGCAGGGAGGACAGAAAACATACCATATATTTT

V gene: TRBV10-2
CDR3 length: 14
J gene: TRBJ1-1
clone size: .
D gene: TRBD1
CDR3 protein: CASTGQGAGTEAFF
CDR3 DNA: TGCGCCAGCACCGGACAGGGGGCCGGCACTGAAGCTTTCTTT

V gene: TRBV28
CDR3 length: 15
J gene: TRBJ2-7
clone size: .
D gene: TRBD2
CDR3 protein: CASSRLAGGPLEQYF
CDR3 DNA: TGTGCCAGCAGTCGCCTAGCGGGAGGGCCTCTCGAGCAGTACTTC

V gene: TRBV7-3
CDR3 length: 15
J gene: TRBJ2-7
clone size: .
D gene: TRBD2
CDR3 protein: CASSVTSGRAYEQYF
CDR3 DNA: TGTGCCAGCAGCGTAACTAGCGGGAGGGCCTACGAGCAGTACTTC

V gene: TRBV6-7
CDR3 length: 13
J gene: TRBJ1-2
clone size: .
D gene: .
CDR3 protein: CASSYTGFYGYTF
CDR3 DNA: TGTGCCAGCAGTTATACCGGGTTCTATGGCTACACCTTC

V gene: TRBV27
CDR3 length: 15
J gene: TRBJ2-1
clone size: .
D gene: .
CDR3 protein: CASRLSGTAYNEQFF
CDR3 DNA: TGTGCCAGCAGACTTAGCGGGACAGCCTACAATGAGCAGTTCTTC

V gene: TRBV18
CDR3 length: 18
J gene: TRBJ1-2
clone size: .
D gene: TRBD1
CDR3 protein: CASSPYRDRGPANYGYTF
CDR3 DNA: TGTGCCAGCTCACCATACCGGGACAGGGGGCCTGCTAACTATGGCTACACCTTC

V gene: TRBV7-3
CDR3 length: 15
J gene: TRBJ2-5
clone size: .
D gene: .
CDR3 protein: CASSSMGERQETQYF
CDR3 DNA: TGTGCCAGCAGCTCTATGGGAGAGAGACAAGAGACCCAGTACTTC

V gene: TRBV15
CDR3 length: 16
J gene: TRBJ2-7
clone size: .
D gene: TRBD2
CDR3 protein: CATSRDPPHGRHEQYF
CDR3 DNA: TGTGCCACCAGCAGAGATCCCCCTCACGGGAGGCACGAGCAGTACTTC

V gene: TRBV7-9
CDR3 length: 13
J gene: TRBJ1-2
clone size: .
D gene: .
CDR3 protein: CASSLAGADGYTF
CDR3 DNA: TGTGCCAGCAGCTTGGCAGGGGCGGATGGCTACACCTTC

V gene: TRBV2
CDR3 length: 15
J gene: TRBJ2-5
clone size: .
D gene: TRBD1
CDR3 protein: CASNPPPGQGETQYF
CDR3 DNA: TGTGCCAGCAATCCCCCCCCGGGACAGGGAGAGACCCAGTACTTC

V gene: TRBV27
CDR3 length: 14
J gene: TRBJ1-1
clone size: .
D gene: .
CDR3 protein: CASSSGGENTEAFF
CDR3 DNA: TGTGCCAGCAGTTCCGGGGGAGAGAACACTGAAGCTTTCTTT

V gene: TRBV5-6
CDR3 length: 14
J gene: TRBJ1-3
clone size: .
D gene: .
CDR3 protein: CASSWEGDGNTIYF
CDR3 DNA: TGTGCCAGCAGCTGGGAGGGGGATGGAAACACCATATATTTT

V gene: TRBV9
CDR3 length: 16
J gene: TRBJ2-2
clone size: few
D gene: .
CDR3 protein: CASSVEGSRGTGELFF
CDR3 DNA: TGTGCCAGCAGCGTAGAAGGGTCTCGGGGCACCGGGGAGCTGTTTTTT

V gene: TRBV18
CDR3 length: 16
J gene: TRBJ1-5
clone size: once
D gene: TRBD1
CDR3 protein: CASSPGTGDLGQPQHF
CDR3 DNA: TGTGCCAGCTCTCCCGGGACAGGGGACTTAGGTCAGCCCCAGCATTTT

V gene: TRBV28
CDR3 length: 15
J gene: TRBJ1-5
clone size: .
D gene: .
CDR3 protein: CASRTDTALGQPQHF
CDR3 DNA: TGTGCCAGCAGAACGGACACCGCGCTGGGACAGCCCCAGCATTTT

V gene: TRBV7-9
CDR3 length: 15
J gene: TRBJ2-1
clone size: .
D gene: TRBD1
CDR3 protein: CASSSGTGGLNEQFF
CDR3 DNA: TGTGCCAGCAGCTCCGGGACAGGGGGCCTCAATGAGCAGTTCTTC

V gene: TRBV29-1
CDR3 length: 15
J gene: TRBJ1-2
clone size: .
D gene: .
CDR3 protein: CSVEVGHGFYYGYTF
CDR3 DNA: TGCAGCGTTGAAGTCGGACACGGGTTCTACTATGGCTACACCTTC

V gene: TRBV7-9
CDR3 length: 15
J gene: TRBJ2-1
clone size: few
D gene: .
CDR3 protein: CASSSGGPSNNEQFF
CDR3 DNA: TGTGCCAGCAGTTCGGGGGGCCCAAGTAACAATGAGCAGTTCTTC

V gene: TRBV6-6
CDR3 length: 14
J gene: TRBJ1-4
clone size: .
D gene: TRBD1
CDR3 protein: CASSSPGGREKLFF
CDR3 DNA: TGTGCCAGCAGTTCACCAGGGGGCCGGGAAAAACTGTTTTTT

V gene: TRBV23-1
CDR3 length: 16
J gene: TRBJ1-1
clone size: few
D gene: TRBD1
CDR3 protein: CASSRRPQGVTTEAFF
CDR3 DNA: TGCGCCAGCAGTCGCCGCCCCCAGGGGGTCACCACTGAAGCTTTCTTT

V gene: TRBV20-1
CDR3 length: 11
J gene: TRBJ1-3
clone size: .
D gene: .
CDR3 protein: CSRASGNTIYF
CDR3 DNA: TGCAGCAGGGCATCCGGAAACACCATATATTTT

V gene: TRBV19
CDR3 length: 16
J gene: TRBJ2-3
clone size: .
D gene: TRBD1
CDR3 protein: CASSIRAGGITDTQYF
CDR3 DNA: TGTGCCAGTAGTATACGGGCAGGGGGTATCACAGATACGCAGTATTTT

V gene: TRBV30
CDR3 length: 14
J gene: TRBJ1-5
clone size: .
D gene: .
CDR3 protein: CAWSTTGYNQPQHF
CDR3 DNA: TGTGCCTGGAGTACTACAGGGTACAATCAGCCCCAGCATTTT

V gene: TRBV2
CDR3 length: 17
J gene: TRBJ2-7
clone size: .
D gene: .
CDR3 protein: CASMGSRGGGASYEQYF
CDR3 DNA: TGTGCCAGCATGGGTAGCAGGGGCGGGGGAGCCTCCTACGAGCAGTACTTC

V gene: TRBV6-5
CDR3 length: 14
J gene: TRBJ2-7
clone size: .
D gene: TRBD2
CDR3 protein: CASRLRDYSYEQYF
CDR3 DNA: TGTGCCAGCAGGCTCCGGGACTACTCCTACGAGCAGTACTTC

V gene: TRBV7-8
CDR3 length: 14
J gene: TRBJ2-1
clone size: .
D gene: .
CDR3 protein: CASSSRTLRDEQFF
CDR3 DNA: TGTGCCAGCAGCTCCAGGACCCTGAGGGATGAGCAGTTCTTC

V gene: TRBV2
CDR3 length: 14
J gene: TRBJ1-5
clone size: few
D gene: TRBD1
CDR3 protein: CATGQDNSNQPQHF
CDR3 DNA: TGTGCCACCGGACAGGATAATAGCAATCAGCCCCAGCATTTT

V gene: TRBV2
CDR3 length: 17
J gene: TRBJ2-6
clone size: .
D gene: TRBD1
CDR3 protein: CASRTGGFLFGANVLTF
CDR3 DNA: TGTGCCAGCAGAACAGGGGGCTTTTTGTTTGGGGCCAACGTCCTGACTTTC

V gene: TRBV28
CDR3 length: 19
J gene: TRBJ1-5
clone size: .
D gene: TRBD1
CDR3 protein: CASINLVEQGEARNQPQHF
CDR3 DNA: TGTGCCAGCATAAATCTAGTAGAACAGGGGGAGGCGCGCAATCAGCCCCAGCATTTT

V gene: TRBV6-4
CDR3 length: 15
J gene: TRBJ2-3
clone size: .
D gene: TRBD2
CDR3 protein: CASSDPTSGRDTQYF
CDR3 DNA: TGTGCCAGCAGTGACCCGACTAGCGGACGAGATACGCAGTATTTT

V gene: TRBV6-1
CDR3 length: 15
J gene: TRBJ1-5
clone size: .
D gene: .
CDR3 protein: CASSDRGGSNQPQHF
CDR3 DNA: TGTGCCAGCAGTGACAGGGGCGGTAGCAATCAGCCCCAGCATTTT

V gene: TRBV30
CDR3 length: 16
J gene: TRBJ1-2
clone size: .
D gene: TRBD1
CDR3 protein: CAWSVPGGSFNYGYTF
CDR3 DNA: TGTGCCTGGAGTGTCCCAGGGGGGAGTTTTAACTATGGCTACACCTTC

V gene: TRBV27
CDR3 length: 14
J gene: TRBJ1-2
clone size: .
D gene: TRBD1
CDR3 protein: CASSTGTGRWGYTF
CDR3 DNA: TGTGCCAGCAGTACAGGGACAGGGCGTTGGGGCTACACCTTC